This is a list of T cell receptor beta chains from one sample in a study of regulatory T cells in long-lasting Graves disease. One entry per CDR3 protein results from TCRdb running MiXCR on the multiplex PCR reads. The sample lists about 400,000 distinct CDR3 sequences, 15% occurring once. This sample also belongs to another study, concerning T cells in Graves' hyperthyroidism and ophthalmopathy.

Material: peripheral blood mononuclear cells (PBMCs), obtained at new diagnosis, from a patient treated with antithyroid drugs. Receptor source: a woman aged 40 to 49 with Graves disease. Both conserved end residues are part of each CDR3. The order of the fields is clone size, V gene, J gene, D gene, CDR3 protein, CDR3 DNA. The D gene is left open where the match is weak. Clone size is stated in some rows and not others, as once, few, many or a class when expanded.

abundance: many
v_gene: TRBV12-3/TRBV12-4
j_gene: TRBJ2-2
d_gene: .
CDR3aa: CASSLASGNTGELFF
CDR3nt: TGTGCCAGCAGTTTAGCTAGCGGAAACACCGGGGAGCTGTTTTTT

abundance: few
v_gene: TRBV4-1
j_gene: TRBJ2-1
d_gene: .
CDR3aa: CASSHPREGRHYNEQFF
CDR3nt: TGCGCCAGCAGCCACCCCCGTGAGGGAAGACACTACAATGAGCAGTTCTTC

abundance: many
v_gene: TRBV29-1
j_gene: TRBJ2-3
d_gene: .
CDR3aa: CSVAPKDEGDTQYF
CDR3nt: TGCAGCGTTGCCCCGAAGGATGAGGGGGATACGCAGTATTTT

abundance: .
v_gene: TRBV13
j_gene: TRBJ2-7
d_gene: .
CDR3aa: CASSLAGRSHEQYF
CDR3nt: TGTGCCAGCAGCTTAGCTGGCAGGTCCCACGAGCAGTACTTC

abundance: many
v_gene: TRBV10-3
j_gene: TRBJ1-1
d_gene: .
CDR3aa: CAISTGANLNTEAFF
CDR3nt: TGTGCCATCAGTACCGGGGCCAACTTGAACACTGAAGCTTTCTTT

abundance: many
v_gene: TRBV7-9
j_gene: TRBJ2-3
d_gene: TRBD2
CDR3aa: CASSQPSGSLTDTQYF
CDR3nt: TGTGCCAGCAGCCAACCTAGCGGGAGTTTAACAGATACGCAGTATTTT

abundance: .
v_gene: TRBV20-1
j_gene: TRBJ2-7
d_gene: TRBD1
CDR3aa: CSAPRDRTYEQCF
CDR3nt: TGCAGTGCTCCCCGGGACAGGACTTACGAGCAGTGCTTC

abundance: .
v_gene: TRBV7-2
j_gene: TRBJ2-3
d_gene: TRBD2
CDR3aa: CASSGSGLASRSDTQYF
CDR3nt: TGTGCCAGCAGCGGCTCCGGACTAGCCTCCCGGTCAGATACGCAGTATTTT

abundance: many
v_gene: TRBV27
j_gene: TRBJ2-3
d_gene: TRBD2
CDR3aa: CASSVLASGRRTDTQYF
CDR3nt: TGTGCCAGCAGCGTTCTGGCTAGCGGGAGGCGCACAGATACGCAGTATTTT

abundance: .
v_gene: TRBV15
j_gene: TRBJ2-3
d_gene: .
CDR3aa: CATSRDASGSGDTDTQYF
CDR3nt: TGTGCCACCAGCAGAGACGCGTCGGGTAGCGGAGACACAGATACGCAGTATTTT

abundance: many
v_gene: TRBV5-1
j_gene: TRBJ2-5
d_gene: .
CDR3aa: CASSFGAYQETQYF
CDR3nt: TGCGCCAGCAGCTTCGGAGCGTACCAAGAGACCCAGTACTTC

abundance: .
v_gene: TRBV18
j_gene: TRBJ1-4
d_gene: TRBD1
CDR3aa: CASHTGTGLEKLFF
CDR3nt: TGTGCCAGCCATACTGGGACAGGGCTCGAAAAACTGTTTTTT

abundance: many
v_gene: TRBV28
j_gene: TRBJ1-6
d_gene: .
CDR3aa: CASSSRTQGNSPLHF
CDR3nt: TGTGCCAGCAGTTCGCGAACACAGGGAAATTCACCCCTCCACTTT

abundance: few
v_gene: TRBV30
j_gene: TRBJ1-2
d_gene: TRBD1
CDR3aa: CAWRRPGQTFNYGYTF
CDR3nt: TGTGCCTGGAGGAGACCGGGACAGACCTTTAACTATGGCTACACCTTC

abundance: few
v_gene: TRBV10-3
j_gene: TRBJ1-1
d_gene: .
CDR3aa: CAIRSGVGLEAFF
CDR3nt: TGTGCCATCAGGAGTGGGGTGGGTCTTGAAGCTTTCTTT

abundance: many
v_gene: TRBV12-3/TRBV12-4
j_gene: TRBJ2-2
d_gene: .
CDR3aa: CASSKGVVGAGELFF
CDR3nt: TGTGCCAGCAGTAAGGGTGTGGTCGGGGCCGGGGAGCTGTTTTTT

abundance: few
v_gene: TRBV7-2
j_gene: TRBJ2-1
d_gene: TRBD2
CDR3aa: CASTFRASGSYEQFF
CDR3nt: TGTGCCAGCACCTTTCGGGCTAGCGGGAGTTATGAGCAGTTCTTC

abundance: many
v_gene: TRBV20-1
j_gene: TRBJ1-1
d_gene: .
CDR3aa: CSASLLGIQEAFF
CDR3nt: TGCAGTGCTAGCTTGCTCGGGATACAAGAAGCTTTCTTT

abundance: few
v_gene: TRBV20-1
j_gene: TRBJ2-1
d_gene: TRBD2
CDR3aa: CSARDIRGSGSYNEQFF
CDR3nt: TGCAGTGCTAGAGATATTCGTGGTAGCGGGAGCTACAATGAGCAGTTCTTC

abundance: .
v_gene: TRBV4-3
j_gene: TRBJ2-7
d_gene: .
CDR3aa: CASSQVGVSPYEQYF
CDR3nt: TGCGCCAGCAGCCAGGTGGGAGTGAGCCCCTACGAGCAGTACTTC

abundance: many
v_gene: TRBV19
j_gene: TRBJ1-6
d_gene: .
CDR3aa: CASSIRSSYNSPLHF
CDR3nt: TGTGCCAGTAGTATCCGGAGCTCCTATAATTCACCCCTCCACTTT

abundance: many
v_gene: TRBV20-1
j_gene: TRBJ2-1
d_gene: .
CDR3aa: CSASDGGNEQFF
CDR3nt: TGCAGTGCTAGTGACGGAGGGAATGAGCAGTTCTTC

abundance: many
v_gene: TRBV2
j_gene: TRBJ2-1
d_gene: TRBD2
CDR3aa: CAILLAGEGQFF
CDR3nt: TGTGCCATACTCCTAGCGGGAGAGGGGCAGTTCTTC

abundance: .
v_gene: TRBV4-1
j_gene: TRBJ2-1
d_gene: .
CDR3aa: CASSQESGVEQFF
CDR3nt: TGCGCCAGCAGCCAAGAGAGCGGAGTTGAGCAGTTCTTC

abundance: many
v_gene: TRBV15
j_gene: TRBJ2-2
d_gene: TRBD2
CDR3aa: CATSRDRLAGVSTGELFF
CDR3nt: TGTGCCACCAGCAGAGATCGACTAGCGGGAGTGAGCACCGGGGAGCTGTTTTTT

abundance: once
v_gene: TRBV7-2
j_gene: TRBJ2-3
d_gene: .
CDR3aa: CASSLSVNRDTQYF
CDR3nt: TGTGCCAGCAGCTTATCGGTTAACCGAGATACGCAGTATTTT

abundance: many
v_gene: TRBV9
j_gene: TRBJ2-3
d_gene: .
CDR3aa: CASSSRTTDTQYF
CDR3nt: TGTGCCAGCAGCTCTAGAACCACAGATACGCAGTATTTT

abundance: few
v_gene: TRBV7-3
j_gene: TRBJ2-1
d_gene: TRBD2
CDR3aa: CASSQPGLGGNEQFF
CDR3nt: TGTGCCAGCAGCCAACCGGGACTAGGTGGAAATGAGCAGTTCTTC

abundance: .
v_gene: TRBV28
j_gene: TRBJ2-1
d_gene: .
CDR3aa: CASSSPPTFNEQFF
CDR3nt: TGTGCCAGCAGTTCCCCTCCGACCTTCAATGAGCAGTTCTTC

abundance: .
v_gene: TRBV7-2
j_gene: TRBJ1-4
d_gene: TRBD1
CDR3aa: CASSQRTGLRFNEKLFF
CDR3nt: TGTGCCAGCAGCCAAAGGACAGGGCTCAGATTTAATGAAAAACTGTTTTTT

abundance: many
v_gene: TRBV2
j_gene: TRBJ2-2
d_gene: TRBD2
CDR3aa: CASSATSGKSTGELFF
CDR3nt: TGTGCCAGCAGTGCTACTAGCGGGAAAAGTACCGGGGAGCTGTTTTTT

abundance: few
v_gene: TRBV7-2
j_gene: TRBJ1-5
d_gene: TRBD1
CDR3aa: CASSLGSGTGDQPQHF
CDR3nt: TGTGCCAGCAGCTTAGGATCCGGGACAGGGGATCAGCCCCAGCATTTT

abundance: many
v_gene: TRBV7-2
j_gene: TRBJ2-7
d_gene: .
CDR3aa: CASSLAIAGEGGYEQYF
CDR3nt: TGTGCCAGCAGCTTAGCGATTGCAGGGGAGGGAGGCTACGAGCAGTACTTC

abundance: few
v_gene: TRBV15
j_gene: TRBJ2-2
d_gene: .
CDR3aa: CATSRVLAATNTGELFF
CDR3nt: TGTGCCACCAGCAGAGTTCTAGCAGCAACGAACACCGGGGAGCTGTTTTTT

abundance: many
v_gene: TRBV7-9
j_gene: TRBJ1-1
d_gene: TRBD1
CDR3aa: CASSVRTGGVNTEAFF
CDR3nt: TGTGCCAGCAGCGTACGGACAGGGGGCGTGAACACTGAAGCTTTCTTT

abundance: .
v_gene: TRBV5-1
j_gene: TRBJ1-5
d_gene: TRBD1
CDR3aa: CASSLGDRVGNQPQHF
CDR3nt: TGCGCCAGCAGTCTAGGGGACAGGGTAGGAAATCAGCCCCAGCATTTT

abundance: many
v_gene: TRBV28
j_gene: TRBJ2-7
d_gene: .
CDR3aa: CASSLAVAEQYF
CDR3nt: TGTGCCAGCAGTTTGGCCGTGGCCGAGCAGTACTTC

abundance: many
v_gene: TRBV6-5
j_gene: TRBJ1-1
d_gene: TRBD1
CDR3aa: CASSYGDRGSTEAFF
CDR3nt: TGTGCCAGCAGTTACGGGGACAGGGGAAGCACTGAAGCTTTCTTT

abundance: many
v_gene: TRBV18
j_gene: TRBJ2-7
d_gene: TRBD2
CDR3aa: CASSWGLDYEQYF
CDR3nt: TGTGCCAGCTCATGGGGACTAGACTACGAGCAGTACTTC

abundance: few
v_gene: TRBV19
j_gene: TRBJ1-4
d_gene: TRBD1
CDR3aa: CASSPGQGITNEKLFF
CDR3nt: TGTGCCAGTAGTCCCGGACAGGGAATAACTAATGAAAAACTGTTTTTT